Listed below are T cell receptor beta chains from one sample, sequenced in a study of OX40 agonist ivuxolimab in advanced cancers. Profiled with immunoSEQ multiplex PCR; TCRdb holds only in-frame clones, not every one. The sample lists about 69,000 clones; around 90% were seen once. Sequencing was performed on CD4+ or CD8+ T cells sorted from blood, taken in a trial of the OX40 agonist ivuxolimab. The receptors derive from an adult with an advanced solid tumor such as melanoma, head and neck, liver or kidney cancer. CDR3s include the opening cysteine and the closing phenylalanine or tryptophan. D genes are given only for firm matches. Part of the rows lack a size; the others show once, few, many or a class for expanded clones.

cdr3_aa	cdr3_nt	d_call	v_call	j_call	clone_size
CASSLKTGATGELFF	TGTGCCAGCAGCTTAAAGACAGGAGCCACCGGGGAGCTGTTTTTT	.	TRBV5-4	TRBJ2-2	.
CARSGGKENQPQHF	TGTGCCAGAAGCGGGGGGAAGGAAAATCAGCCCCAGCATTTT	.	TRBV5-3	TRBJ1-5	.
CASSRRGQGYNEQFF	TGTGCCAGCAGCCGACGGGGACAGGGATACAATGAGCAGTTCTTC	TRBD1	TRBV7-2	TRBJ2-1	.
CASGSGSSSTDTQYF	TGTGCTAGTGGTTCGGGCTCCTCTAGCACAGATACGCAGTATTTT	.	TRBV12-5	TRBJ2-3	.
CASSSLTRGKDLF	TGTGCCAGCAGCTCCTTGACAAGGGGGAAGGATCTCTTC	.	TRBV5-4	TRBJ2-1	few
CASRLIGTQETQYF	TGCGCCAGCCGCCTGATCGGGACCCAAGAGACCCAGTACTTC	.	TRBV5-1	TRBJ2-5	few
CASSELDTQYF	TGTGCCAGCAGTGAACTTGATACGCAGTATTTT	.	TRBV2	TRBJ2-3	.
CASRTSADTQYF	TGTGCCAGCAGGACTAGCGCAGATACGCAGTATTTT	TRBD2	TRBV27	TRBJ2-3	.
CASSLLGTDTQYF	TGTGCCAGCAGCTTACTGGGCACAGATACGCAGTATTTT	.	TRBV7-3	TRBJ2-3	.
CASSQDQGGNYGYTF	TGCGCCAGCAGCCAAGATCAGGGGGGCAACTATGGCTACACCTTC	TRBD1	TRBV4-3	TRBJ1-2	once
CASRTTVVSNEQFF	TGCGCCAGCAGGACTACGGTAGTGTCGAATGAGCAGTTCTTC	.	TRBV10-2	TRBJ2-1	.
CASSLGQGDIQYF	TGTGCCAGCAGCTTGGGTCAAGGAGACATTCAGTACTTC	.	TRBV5-4	TRBJ2-4	.
CASSLTGTSIPDTQYF	TGCGCCAGCAGCTTGACCGGGACTAGCATCCCAGATACGCAGTATTTT	TRBD2	TRBV5-1	TRBJ2-3	.
CASTPAASGEDEQFF	TGTGCCAGCACCCCCGCGGCTAGTGGGGAGGATGAGCAGTTCTTC	.	TRBV28	TRBJ2-1	.
CASSTSGTDLYGYTF	TGCGCCAGCAGCACCTCCGGGACAGATCTCTATGGCTACACCTTC	TRBD1	TRBV5-1	TRBJ1-2	.
CASRMAGIQETQYF	TGTGCCAGCAGAATGGCGGGGATTCAAGAGACCCAGTACTTC	.	TRBV6-6	TRBJ2-5	.
CASSQQQVGEQYF	TGCGCCAGCAGCCAACAACAGGTGGGCGAGCAGTACTTC	.	TRBV4-3	TRBJ2-7	.
CASSSARTRGYTF	TGTGCCAGCAGCTCAGCCAGGACACGGGGCTACACCTTC	.	TRBV7-2	TRBJ1-2	.
CASSLGTGGPGEQYF	TGCGCCAGCAGCTTGGGAACGGGAGGGCCAGGCGAGCAGTACTTC	TRBD2	TRBV5-1	TRBJ2-7	.
CASSLGGTGTYEQYF	TGCGCCAGCAGCTTGGGCGGGACAGGGACCTACGAGCAGTACTTC	TRBD1	TRBV5-1	TRBJ2-7	.
CSALATDTQYF	TGCAGTGCGCTAGCTACAGATACGCAGTATTTT	.	TRBV20-1	TRBJ2-3	.
CASRSDGNSGNTIYF	TGTGCCAGCAGGTCAGACGGAAACTCTGGAAACACCATATATTTT	.	TRBV6-6	TRBJ1-3	.
CASSYSSGFLNEQFF	TGTGCCAGCAGTTACTCTAGCGGTTTTTTAAATGAGCAGTTCTTC	.	TRBV6-6	TRBJ2-1	.
CASSKWKGRETQYF	TGTGCCAGCAGCAAATGGAAAGGGAGGGAGACCCAGTACTTC	.	TRBV21-1	TRBJ2-5	.
CASRLTVLQETQYF	TGTGCCAGCAGATTGACGGTGCTACAAGAGACCCAGTACTTC	.	TRBV6-5	TRBJ2-5	.
CASREGHTEAFF	TGTGCCAGCAGGGAAGGTCACACTGAAGCTTTCTTT	.	TRBV6-5	TRBJ1-1	.
CAIGRGQGSFEKLFF	TGTGCCATCGGTAGGGGACAGGGGAGTTTCGAAAAACTGTTTTTT	TRBD1	TRBV10-3	TRBJ1-4	.
CASSSPTVAQFF	TGTGCCAGCAGCTCCCCCACGGTCGCGCAGTTCTTC	.	TRBV7-2	TRBJ2-1	.
CASSLEGTQYQETQYF	TGTGCCAGCAGCTTAGAAGGGACCCAGTACCAAGAGACCCAGTACTTC	.	TRBV11-3	TRBJ2-5	once
CASSFTMGLAGASDTQYF	TGTGCCAGCAGCTTCACCATGGGACTAGCGGGAGCATCCGATACGCAGTATTTT	TRBD2	TRBV7-9	TRBJ2-3	.
CASSQASGGYNEQFF	TGTGCCAGCAGCCAGGCGTCGGGAGGATACAATGAGCAGTTCTTC	TRBD2	TRBV7-9	TRBJ2-1	.
CASSGDGFETQYF	TGTGCCAGCAGCGGGGATGGTTTCGAGACCCAGTACTTC	.	TRBV9	TRBJ2-5	.